The rows below give T cell receptor beta chains drawn from one sample of a study of cytomegalovirus exposure and HLA in healthy donors. Data came from immunoSEQ multiplex PCR; TCRdb stores just in-frame clones and leaves some out. The sample comprises fewer than 200,000 clones, about 80% of which are singletons, and roughly 1.3% rests with the top ten. Sequenced: PBMCs. These receptors originate from a woman aged 45-59 years in good health and CMV-seronegative. CDR3s include the opening cysteine and the closing phenylalanine or tryptophan.

cdr3_length j_call v_call cdr3_aa
14 TRBJ2-5 TRBV6-6 CASSWGRYQEAQYF
13 TRBJ2-1 TRBV7-3 CASSHDTFAEQFF
14 TRBJ2-7 TRBV27 CASSTQGAPGEQYF
14 TRBJ1-5 TRBV21-1 CASSVQGEGQPQHF
15 TRBJ1-5 TRBV15 CAASSRQGGNQPQHF
16 TRBJ1-6 TRBV28 CASRIGGGTINSPLHF
13 TRBJ1-5 TRBV5-1 CASSLLSGQPQHF
12 TRBJ2-5 TRBV28 CASSLFRETQYF
13 TRBJ1-1 TRBV7-2 CASNLQGGTEAFF
15 TRBJ1-6 TRBV18 CASSPGWTESSPLHF
15 TRBJ1-3 TRBV4-2 CASSQVSGSGNTIYF
12 TRBJ1-1 TRBV28 CASTRRQTEAFF
18 TRBJ2-4 TRBV4-3 CASSQSSGGNLAKNIQYF
16 TRBJ2-7 TRBV11-2 CASSLAVVTGYYEQYF
16 TRBJ2-3 TRBV19 CASSPRTSGGADTQYF
14 - TRBV6-5 CASRRQGGSYEQYF
15 TRBJ1-4 TRBV25-1 CASSEGDRRREKLFF
14 TRBJ2-7 TRBV5-6 CASSPVGQSYEQYF
13 TRBJ2-7 TRBV2 CASGLREDYEQYF
14 TRBJ2-7 TRBV7-3 CASSTLGSYYEQYF
17 TRBJ2-4 TRBV19 CASSFDGQGLAKNIQYF
17 TRBJ2-1 TRBV9 CASSSAGTGDPYNEQFF
11 TRBJ2-1 TRBV14 CASSHNNEQFF
14 TRBJ2-7 TRBV27 CASSETSGGREQYF
17 TRBJ2-3 TRBV30 CAWSVPRDFNRGDTQYF
13 TRBJ1-2 TRBV28 CASSFFENYGYTF
15 TRBJ1-5 TRBV6-1 CASSVRGVGNQPQHF
15 TRBJ2-7 TRBV28 CASSHTGTVDEEQYF